Listed below are T cell receptor beta chains from one sample, sequenced in a study of tumor-infiltrating lymphocytes in primary liver carcinoma. TCRdb processed the multiplex PCR reads anew with MiXCR; each CDR3 protein has one entry. The table lists approximately 73,000 distinct CDR3 sequences, 70% to 75% of them singletons. The sample was liver tumor tissue from sampling region 4. The receptors derive from a woman in her sixties or seventies with primary liver carcinoma and hepatitis B virus infection. Both conserved end residues are part of each CDR3. A D gene is named only where the DNA matches it firmly. Clone size appears in some rows only: once, few, many, or a class for an expanded clone.

v_gene	j_gene	abundance	d_gene	CDR3nt	CDR3aa
TRBV28	TRBJ2-4	.	TRBD2	TGTGCCAGCAGCCCAGTACTAGCGGGAGGGTTTGGCAAAAACAATCAGTACTTC	CASSPVLAGGFGKNNQYF
TRBV5-1	TRBJ2-7	many	.	TGCGCCAGCAGCTTGTTGGGGGCTCCCTACGAGCAGTACTTC	CASSLLGAPYEQYF
TRBV24-1	TRBJ2-1	many	.	TGTGCCACCAGTGATTTGAATACGAACGGTGAGCAGTTCTTC	CATSDLNTNGEQFF
TRBV11-3	TRBJ2-1	.	TRBD2	TGTGCCTGTAGCCCTCGGGGTAGCGGGGACAATGAGCAGTTCTTC	CACSPRGSGDNEQFF
TRBV29-1	TRBJ2-5	.	.	TGCAGCGTTGATGCAGGGACAGAGACCCAGTACTTC	CSVDAGTETQYF
TRBV11-3	TRBJ2-3	.	TRBD2	TGTGCCAGCAGCTACGGGCTAGCGGCGCACTATTTT	CASSYGLAAHYF
TRBV28	TRBJ1-2	many	TRBD1	TGTGCCAGCACCCCCCCAGGGGGGTATGGCTACACCTTC	CASTPPGGYGYTF
TRBV6-1	TRBJ2-2	.	.	TGTGCCAGTACCAGGACTATCGGGGGGAACACCGGGGAGCTGTTTTTT	CASTRTIGGNTGELFF
TRBV6-5	TRBJ2-7	.	.	TGTGCCCGCAGTTATGGGCAGGGCACCTACGGGCAGTACTTC	CARSYGQGTYGQYF
TRBV6-6	TRBJ2-7	many	.	TGTGCCAGCAGTCCTAACTCCTACGAGCAGTACTTC	CASSPNSYEQYF
TRBV6-2/TRBV6-3	TRBJ2-5	.	TRBD2	TGTGCCAGCAGTTACACGAGCGGGAGGGCCGGAGCGACCCAGTACTTC	CASSYTSGRAGATQYF
TRBV7-7	TRBJ2-1	.	.	TGTGCTAGCAGTTTATCTAGGGATTCATTCAATGAGCAGTTCTTC	CASSLSRDSFNEQFF
TRBV4-2	TRBJ1-4	.	.	TGTGCCAGCGGCCAAGGACAAAAACTAGCCGACGCAACTATTGAAAAACTGTTTTTT	CASGQGQKLADATIEKLFF
TRBV6-1	TRBJ2-1	once	TRBD2	TGTGTCAGCAGTATCCGACTAGCAGGAGGGCCGTACAGTGAGCAGTTCTTC	CVSSIRLAGGPYSEQFF
TRBV4-1	TRBJ2-3	.	.	TGCGCCGGCAGCCGAACCAGAGACCCAGATACGAAGTATTTT	CAGSRTRDPDTKYF
TRBV29-1	TRBJ2-2	.	TRBD1	TGCAGCGTTATTCCGGGACAGTTGAACACCGGGGAGCTGTATTTT	CSVIPGQLNTGELYF
TRBV7-8	TRBJ1-2	many	TRBD1	TGTGCCAGCAGCCTGGGACAGGGTGCGTCCACCTTC	CASSLGQGASTF
TRBV11-2	TRBJ2-5	.	TRBD1	TGTGCCAATAGGTTACAGGGGCTAGAGACCCAGTACTTC	CANRLQGLETQYF
TRBV5-1	TRBJ1-1	few	.	TGCGCCAGCAGCTCGAGGGGCCAGGGCCAGAACACTGAAGCTTTCTTT	CASSSRGQGQNTEAFF
TRBV6-5	TRBJ1-1	few	.	TGTGCCAACAGTTACTCGACCGGGAGGGGGGAAGCCTTCTTT	CANSYSTGRGEAFF